This TCR beta chain was found in a study of T cells after yellow fever vaccination. Trimming took off 1 base at V and 0 bases at J, with 12 bases between the two ends. The CDR3 runs to 16 residues. Germline assignment: CDR1 SEHNR and CDR2 FQNEAQ (reference sequence). In its sample, this clonotype was seen many times. Its antigen is undetermined. Study-level findings and limits: Most primary-vaccination clones reappeared after the booster (approximately 95% CD4, 75% to 90% CD8).

TCRdb re-called the 5' RACE reads through MiXCR, storing one row per CDR3 protein. Of about 360,000 distinct CDR3 sequences listed, under 7.5% were seen once; the top ten hold 15%. The source is a man aged 30-40 years who received the YFV17D yellow fever vaccine. Sequencing used PBMCs, obtained 5 days after the yellow fever booster vaccination. The chain employs TRBV7-9 and TRBJ1-2; maybe TRBD1 (5 bases). CDR3 protein: CASSLGAGTPNYGYTF. The CDR3 nucleotides are TGTGCCAGCAGCTTAGGCGCTGGGACGCCTAACTATGGCTACACCTTC.